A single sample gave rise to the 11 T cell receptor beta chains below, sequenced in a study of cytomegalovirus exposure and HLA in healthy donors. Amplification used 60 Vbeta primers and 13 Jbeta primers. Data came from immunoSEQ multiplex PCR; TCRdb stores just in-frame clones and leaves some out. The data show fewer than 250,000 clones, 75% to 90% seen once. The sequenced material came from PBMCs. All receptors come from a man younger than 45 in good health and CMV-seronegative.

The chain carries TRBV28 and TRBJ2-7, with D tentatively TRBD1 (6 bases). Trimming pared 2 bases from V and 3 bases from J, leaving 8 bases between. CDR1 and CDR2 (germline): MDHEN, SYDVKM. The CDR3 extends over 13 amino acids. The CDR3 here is CASSLDRYYEQYF. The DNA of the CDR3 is TGTGCCAGCAGTTTAGACAGGTACTACGAGCAGTACTTC. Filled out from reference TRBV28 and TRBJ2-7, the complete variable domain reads DVKVTQSSRYLVKRTGEKVFLECVQDMDHENMFWYRQDPGLGLRLIYFSYDVKMKEKGDIPEGYSVSREKKERFSLILESASTNQTSMYLCASSLDRYYEQYFGPGTRLTVT.

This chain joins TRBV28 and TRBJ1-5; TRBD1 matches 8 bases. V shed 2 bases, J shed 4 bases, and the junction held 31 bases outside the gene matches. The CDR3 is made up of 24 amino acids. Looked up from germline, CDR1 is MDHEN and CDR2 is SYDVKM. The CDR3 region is CASSLHGGQAEISSLWEFNQPQHF. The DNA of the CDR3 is TGTGCCAGCAGTTTACATGGGGGACAGGCAGAGATATCCAGCTTATGGGAGTTTAATCAGCCCCAGCATTTT.

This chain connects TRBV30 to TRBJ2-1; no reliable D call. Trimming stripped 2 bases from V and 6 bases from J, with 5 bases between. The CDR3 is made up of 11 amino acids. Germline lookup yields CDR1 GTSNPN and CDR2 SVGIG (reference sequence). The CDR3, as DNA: TGTGCCTGGAGTTTCAGCAATGAGCAGTTCTTC. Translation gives CAWSFSNEQFF.

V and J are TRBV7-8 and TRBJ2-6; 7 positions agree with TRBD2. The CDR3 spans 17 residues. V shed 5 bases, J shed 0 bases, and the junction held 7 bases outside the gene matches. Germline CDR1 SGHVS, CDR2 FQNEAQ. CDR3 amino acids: CASSGSPGGSGANVLTF. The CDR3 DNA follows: TGTGCCAGCAGCGGTAGCCCGGGGGGCTCTGGGGCCAACGTCCTGACTTTC.

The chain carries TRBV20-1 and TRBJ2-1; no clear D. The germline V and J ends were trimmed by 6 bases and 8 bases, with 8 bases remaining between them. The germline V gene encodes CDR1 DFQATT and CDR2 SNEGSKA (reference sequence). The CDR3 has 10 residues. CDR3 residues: CSAWSHEQFF. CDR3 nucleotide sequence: TGCAGTGCATGGAGTCATGAGCAGTTCTTC.

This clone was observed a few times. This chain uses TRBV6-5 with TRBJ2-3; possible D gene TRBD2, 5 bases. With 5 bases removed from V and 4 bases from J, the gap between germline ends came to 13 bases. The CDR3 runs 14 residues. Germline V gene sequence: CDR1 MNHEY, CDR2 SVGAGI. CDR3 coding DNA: TGTGCCAGCAGTCGCCGGGGTATCGCAGATACGCAGTATTTT. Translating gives CASSRRGIADTQYF.

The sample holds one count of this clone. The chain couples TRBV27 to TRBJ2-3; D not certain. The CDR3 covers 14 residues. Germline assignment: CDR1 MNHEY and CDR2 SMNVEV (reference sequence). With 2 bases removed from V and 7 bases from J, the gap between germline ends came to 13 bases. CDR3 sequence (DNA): TGTGCCAGCAGTTTAAGTGCTCTAGGTTATACGCAGTATTTT. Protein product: CASSLSALGYTQYF.

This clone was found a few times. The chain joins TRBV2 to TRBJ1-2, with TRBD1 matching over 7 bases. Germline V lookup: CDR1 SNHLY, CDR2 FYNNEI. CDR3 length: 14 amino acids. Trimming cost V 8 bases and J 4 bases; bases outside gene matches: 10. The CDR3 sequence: CASGKDRASYGYTF. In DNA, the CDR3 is TGTGCCAGCGGGAAAGACAGGGCCTCCTATGGCTACACCTTC.

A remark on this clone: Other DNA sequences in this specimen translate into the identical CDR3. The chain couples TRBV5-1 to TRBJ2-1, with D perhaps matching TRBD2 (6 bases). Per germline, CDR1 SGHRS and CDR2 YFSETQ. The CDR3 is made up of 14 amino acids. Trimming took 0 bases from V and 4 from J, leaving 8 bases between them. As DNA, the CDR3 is TGCGCCAGCAGCTTGGGGGGAGGATACAATGAGCAGTTCTTC. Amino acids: CASSLGGGYNEQFF.

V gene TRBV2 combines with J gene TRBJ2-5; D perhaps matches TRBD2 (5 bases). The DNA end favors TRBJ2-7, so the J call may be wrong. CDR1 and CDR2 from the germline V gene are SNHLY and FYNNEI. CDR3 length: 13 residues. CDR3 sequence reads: CASSAEGSYEQYF. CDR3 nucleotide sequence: TGTGCCAGCAGTGCAGAGGGCTCCTACGAGCAGTACTTC.

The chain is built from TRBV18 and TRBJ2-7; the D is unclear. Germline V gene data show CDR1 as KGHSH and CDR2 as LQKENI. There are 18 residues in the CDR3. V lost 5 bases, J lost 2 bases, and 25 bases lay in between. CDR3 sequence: CASSNMNPNRPATYEQYF. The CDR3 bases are TGTGCCAGCTCAAACATGAACCCGAACAGACCGGCAACCTACGAGCAGTACTTC.